A selection of T cell receptor beta chains follows, all from one sample in a study of T cell repertoires in cytomegalovirus infection. TCRdb reprocessed the reads via MiXCR and lists one record per CDR3 protein. The table includes fewer than 200,000 distinct CDR3 sequences, about 21% detected once. Sequencing was done on a sample of PBMCs. These receptors all stem from a human donor in good health (CMV status not recorded). Some clones in this sample may be carry-over from other donors' samples. Both conserved end residues are part of each CDR3. The order of the fields is clone size, D gene, V gene, J gene, CDR3 DNA, CDR3 protein. D genes are given only for firm matches. The listing skips clone size in some rows; elsewhere it reads once, few, many or a size class.

-,-,TRBV6-2/TRBV6-3,TRBJ1-2,TGTGCCAGCAGATACATCTATGGCTACACCTTC,CASRYIYGYTF
-,TRBD1,TRBV10-1,TRBJ1-1,TGCGCCAGCAGTGAGTCCGGCAGGGGGCTGGTTACTGAAGCTTTCTTT,CASSESGRGLVTEAFF
-,TRBD2,TRBV5-6,TRBJ2-1,TGTGCCAGCATCCAAGCGGGGGGGCTTAATGAGCAGTTCTTC,CASIQAGGLNEQFF
-,-,TRBV14,TRBJ2-3,TGCGCCAGCAGCCATCCTCGGCCCACAGATACGCAGTATTTT,CASSHPRPTDTQYF
-,-,TRBV29-1,TRBJ1-2,TGCAGCGTTATCGGAACCGCCTATGGCTACACCTTC,CSVIGTAYGYTF
-,-,TRBV11-2,TRBJ2-7,TGTGCCAGCAGCTTAGAATCCGGCCAGAACTACGAGCAGTACTTC,CASSLESGQNYEQYF
-,-,TRBV9,TRBJ2-7,TGTGCCAGCAGCGCCAACGACGAGCAGTACTTC,CASSANDEQYF
-,-,TRBV5-1,TRBJ2-1,TGCGCCAGCAGCTTGGATCTAGGGCGGTACAATGAGCAGTTCTTC,CASSLDLGRYNEQFF
-,-,TRBV12-3/TRBV12-4,TRBJ2-3,TGTGCCAGCAGTTTAGATGGGGCGGCGGGAGATACGCAGTATTTT,CASSLDGAAGDTQYF
-,-,TRBV11-2,TRBJ1-2,TGTGCCAGCAGCGCCGTGTTCAGTCTGGGGCTGAGTAACTATGGCTACACCTTC,CASSAVFSLGLSNYGYTF
few,-,TRBV12-3/TRBV12-4,TRBJ2-5,TGTGCCAGCAGTTTCGAGGTTTGGGAGACCCAGTACTTC,CASSFEVWETQYF